The present entry profiles one T cell receptor (beta chain) with its context. This receptor's antigen is unknown. Base qualities are missing; no much larger clone stands one base away. The data stem from a study of blood T cell repertoires in COVID-19 (dated by TCRdb to the early 2020s). Study-wide context: The collaborator samples originated in the United States, Italy and Spain and spanned the acute and convalescent phases of COVID-19. The repertoires were released in a freely available public database intended as a resource for research on the immune response to SARS-CoV-2. The sample metadata nearly always contained a de-identified subject ID, COVID-19 status, age in years and sex. The material from the prospective study consisted of cDNA or gDNA derived from T cells, B-cell-depleted T cells, or PBMCs. The dataset comprised deeply sampled blood TCRbeta repertoires from subjects exposed to, actively infected with, or recovered from COVID-19. Where available, HLA class I and class II types were taken from metadata supplied by the sample provider and were not determined by assay-based typing. The samples were drawn from the first 160 participants of the ongoing ImmuneRACE study and from 1,254 subjects provided by 6 global collaborators.

Counted from cysteine to phenylalanine, this CDR3 has 16 amino acids. The only DNA kept is the CDR3, 48 bases in frame from the first base. Per the germline V gene, SGDLS is the CDR1 and YYNGEE is the CDR2. V is trimmed back by 4 bases and J by 2 bases, and the junction contains 9 bases that no gene match accounts for. Results and caveats for the whole study, not just this receptor: Clinical and demographic metadata were provided uncurated, with the amount varying by source and participant.

The immunoSEQ Assay, a bias-controlled multiplex PCR, was used to amplify TCRbeta CDR3 regions from genomic DNA. Under the source paper's analysis protocol: Within the assay, amplification of reference gene primers was used to estimate how many nucleated cells each sample contained. Sequence reads were collapsed and filtered to measure the absolute abundance of every unique TCRbeta CDR3 rearrangement. Productive Simpson clonality was computed per sample as the square root of Simpson's diversity index over productive rearrangements. TCRdb provides this immuneACCESS table in a form limited to in-frame rearrangements. Some clones are lacking; in checked studies, under half of them reflect an unresolved V gene, and why the rest are absent is not known. That table furnishes V, J and clone size, whereas the DNA furnished D and trimming. The sample table records 14,000 or so clones; 85% to 90% of these occur just once. Of the sample, less than 3.5% is held by the ten largest clones.

Collaborating institutions collected whole blood in K2EDTA tubes following their own protocols. Collaborator samples were shipped for TCRbeta analysis as frozen whole blood, isolated PBMCs, or DNA extracted from either sample type. The V and J genes are TRBV9 and TRBJ1-3; 7 of the junction bases match TRBD1. This receptor was taken from a human donor in a cohort sampled during active COVID-19. The sample was peripheral blood. CDR3 sequence: CASSISGTEAGNTIYF. The DNA reads TGTGCCAGCAGCATTAGCGGGACAGAAGCTGGAAACACCATATATTTT.